The 14 T cell receptor beta chains below come from one sample, sequenced in a study of graft-versus-host responses after intestinal transplantation. The method was immunoSEQ multiplex PCR; TCRdb's version includes in-frame clones alone and lacks a portion of them. In the table there are approximately 70,000 clones, roughly 90% of which are singletons. Their antigens are not known. The sample here was unstimulated CD8+ T cells sorted from spleen or lymph node cells, taken before intestinal transplant. Receptors originate from a human donor who received an intestinal transplant.

This chain connects TRBV6-1 to TRBJ1-4, with D possibly matching TRBD1 (5 bases). This CDR3 comprises 15 residues. V lost 0 bases and J lost 8, with 13 bases in between. The germline CDR1 and CDR2 sequences are MNHNS and SASEGT. CDR3 loop: CASSEAAGMVEKLFF. The DNA for the CDR3 is TGTGCCAGCAGTGAAGCCGCAGGGATGGTAGAAAAACTGTTTTTT.

J is TRBJ1-4 and V is TRBV4-1, with D uncertain. V gave up 4 bases and J gave up 4 bases, with 16 bases separating them. The CDR3 is 16 amino acids. Germline V gene sequence: CDR1 MGHRA, CDR2 YSYEKL. The CDR3: CASSLHARLGNEKLFF. The CDR3 nucleotides are TGCGCCAGCAGCCTCCACGCTAGGTTGGGTAATGAAAAACTGTTTTTT.

In its sample, this clone was seen once. This chain links TRBV6-5 with TRBJ2-1; D remains ambiguous. From germline, CDR1 is MNHEY and CDR2 SVGAGI. This CDR3 has 15 amino acids. V was pared by 0 bases and J by 4 bases, with 10 bases between. This CDR3 is CASSYSVSLYNEQFF. The CDR3 DNA reads TGTGCCAGCAGTTACTCTGTGAGTCTATACAATGAGCAGTTCTTC.

The chain combines TRBV4-1 with TRBJ1-1; 7 bases map to TRBD1. Germline-derived CDR1 and CDR2 are MGHRA and YSYEKL. The CDR3 is 16 residues long. Trimming removed 4 bases from V and 1 base from J; junction bases left unmatched: 9. CDR3 sequence (DNA): TGCGCCAGCAGCCCATCGCCGGGACAGACGAACACTGAAGCTTTCTTT. Translating gives CASSPSPGQTNTEAFF.

The chain combines TRBV28 with TRBJ2-1; 7 nucleotides match TRBD2. Unmatched junction bases numbered 6, after V lost 7 bases and J lost 6 bases. Germline values: CDR1 MDHEN, CDR2 SYDVKM. The length of the CDR3 is 13 residues. DNA for the CDR3: TGTGCCAGCATCGGGCGGGAGATCAATGAGCAGTTCTTC. It specifies CASIGREINEQFF.

The chain links TRBV19 to TRBJ2-7; 7 positions match TRBD1. The CDR3 contains 16 residues. Germline CDR1 LNHDA, CDR2 SQIVND (reference sequence). The trim removed 5 bases at V and 0 bases at J, leaving 10 bases unmatched. DNA for the CDR3: TGTGCCAGTAGTCCACAGGACAGGTCGTACTCCTACGAGCAGTACTTC. Translated, it gives CASSPQDRSYSYEQYF.

The chain couples TRBV10-1 to TRBJ2-6; D not certain. The germline V gene encodes CDR1 WNHNN and CDR2 SYGVQD (reference sequence). The V end was cut by 3 bases, the J end by 2 bases, with 11 bases between. This CDR3 region has 16 residues. CDR3 bases: TGCGCCAGCAGTGATTTCCTCTTAGCTGGGGCCAACGTCCTGACTTTC. Translation gives CASSDFLLAGANVLTF.

This clone was seen a single time. The chain is built from TRBV15 and TRBJ2-7; D unresolved. Per germline, CDR1 LNHNV and CDR2 YYDKDF (reference sequence). The CDR3 totals 14 residues. The V gene lost 3 bases and the J gene lost 2 bases, with 11 bases spanning the gap. CDR3 nucleotide sequence: TGTGCCACCAGCAGTGGCAGGCAGGCCTACGAGCAGTACTTC. It codes for CATSSGRQAYEQYF.

The chain employs TRBV6-5 and TRBJ2-5; TRBD1 matches at 8 bases. This CDR3 is 16 amino acids long. Trimming removed 0 bases from V and 5 bases from J; junction bases left unmatched: 8. Germline CDR1 reads MNHEY; CDR2 reads SVGAGI. The CDR3 DNA follows: TGTGCCAGCAGTTACTCGGAGGTGGACAGGGTTGAGACCCAGTACTTC. Translated: CASSYSEVDRVETQYF.

The chain couples TRBV7-9 to TRBJ2-7, with TRBD2 matching 11 bases. The V and J ends lost 5 bases and 2 bases, in that order; junction bases with no gene match: 5. The CDR3 is made up of 15 amino acids. The V gene's germline CDR1 is SEHNR and CDR2 FQNEAQ (reference sequence). In DNA form, the CDR3 reads TGTGCCAGCAGCACCGGGACTAGCGGAACCTACGAGCAGTACTTC. It is translated as CASSTGTSGTYEQYF.

The chain has TRBV2 and TRBJ1-1, with TRBD1 matching 10 bases. The CDR3 consists of 17 residues. Per the germline V gene, CDR1 is SNHLY and CDR2 is FYNNEI. Trimming at V came to 4 bases and at J to 4 bases, leaving 12 bases not matched to a gene. DNA for the CDR3: TGTGCCAGCAGTGTGAGGGCCTTGGGGACAGGGGTCACTGAAGCTTTCTTT. Its protein is CASSVRALGTGVTEAFF.

The chain links TRBV4-1 to TRBJ2-1, with 7 positions matching TRBD1. With V trimmed by 1 base and J by 13 bases, 7 bases remained unmatched. The length of the CDR3 is 13 residues. Germline loops: CDR1 MGHRA, CDR2 YSYEKL. The CDR3 region is CASSQVGGQHQFF. The CDR3 region has the DNA TGCGCCAGCAGCCAAGTAGGGGGCCAGCATCAGTTCTTC.

The chain links TRBV6-5 to TRBJ2-1; TRBD2 matches at 10 bases. Germline loops: CDR1 MNHEY, CDR2 SVGAGI. Germline trimming cut 6 bases from V and 2 bases from J; bases unmatched to any gene: 1. CDR3 length equals 14 residues. This CDR3 is CASRAGGPYNEQFF. The CDR3 bases are TGTGCCAGCAGAGCGGGGGGGCCCTACAATGAGCAGTTCTTC.

The chain joins TRBV28 to TRBJ2-7; TRBD1 matches at 10 bases. Trimming took 4 bases from V and 5 from J; bases not matched to a gene: 8. The CDR3 is 15 residues long. Germline lookup yields CDR1 MDHEN and CDR2 SYDVKM. The CDR3 loop reads CASSSVGTGVDEQYF. CDR3 coding DNA: TGTGCCAGCAGTTCGGTCGGGACAGGGGTTGACGAGCAGTACTTC.